The next 20 T cell receptor beta chains were all read from a single sample in a study of T cells expressing NK-cell markers. TCRdb reprocessed the 5' RACE reads, with one entry per CDR3 protein and no DNA. Here the sample table reports 350,000 to 400,000 distinct CDR3 sequences. What was sequenced was blood T cells: a sorted CD56 or NKG2C T cell subset, CD4+ or CD8+ T cells, or bulk PBMC T cells (not recorded which). The origin of the receptors is a woman in her fifties or sixties in good health.

The chain employs TRBV18 and TRBJ1-1. CDR3 length equals 12 residues. Germline-derived CDR1 and CDR2 are KGHSH and LQKENI. This chain's CDR3 is CASSPKEERAFF.

The rearrangement links TRBV4-1 to TRBJ2-4; TCRdb proposes TRBD2, but this gene call is untestable without DNA. This CDR3 is 12 amino acids long. CDR1 is MGHRA, CDR2 YSYEKL, per germline. The CDR3 protein is CASSPAWGIQYF.

The chain uses TRBV28 and TRBJ2-7; TCRdb outputs TRBD2, but without DNA this stays unchecked. This CDR3 has 13 residues. Germline CDR1 MDHEN, CDR2 SYDVKM. The CDR3 loop is CASRTSGKYEQYF.

The rearrangement joins TRBV20-1 to TRBJ2-3; TCRdb's D call of TRBD1 is untestable without DNA. The CDR3 runs to 15 residues. Germline CDR1 DFQATT, CDR2 SNEGSKA (reference sequence). CDR3 sequence: CSARPPILVSDTQYF.

The rearrangement joins TRBV15 to TRBJ2-3. CDR3 length: 15 residues. Germline CDR1 LNHNV, CDR2 YYDKDF (reference sequence). CDR3 sequence: CATSRGRASTDTQYF.

The genes are TRBV20-1 and TRBJ1-1. Germline V gives CDR1 DFQATT, CDR2 SNEGSKA (reference sequence). The CDR3 has 16 residues. CDR3 region: CSARGWADNMNTEAFF.

This chain joins TRBV4-2 and TRBJ2-2. The germline gives CDR1 LGHNA, CDR2 YNFKEQ. The CDR3 is made up of 15 amino acids. CDR3 region: CASSQELGVPGELFF.

The V call is TRBV4-2, the J call TRBJ2-1; TCRdb names TRBD1, which stays unverified in the absence of DNA. The CDR3 sequence is 16 residues long. CDR1 is LGHNA, CDR2 YNFKEQ, per germline. This chain's CDR3 is CASSPRDRGGHNEQFF.

The V and J genes are TRBV6-4 and TRBJ2-5. CDR3 length: 13 residues. CDR1 MRHNA and CDR2 SNTAGT come from the germline V gene. CDR3 residues: CASSERPQETQYF.

The chain links TRBV14 to TRBJ2-1. Germline values: CDR1 SGHDN, CDR2 FVKESK. The CDR3 is 15 residues long. CDR3 loop: CASSHPKDSYNEQFF.

This chain connects TRBV12-3 or TRBV12-4 to TRBJ1-1. The length of the CDR3 is 14 residues. The CDR3 loop is CASSGRTLNTEAFF.

The chain has TRBV7-2 and TRBJ2-7. Germline-derived CDR1 and CDR2 are SGHTA and FQGNSA. The CDR3 has 15 amino acids. The CDR3 sequence: CASSLDPVSYYEQYF. The variable domain in full, completed from reference TRBV7-2 and TRBJ2-7, reads GAGVSQSPSNKVTEKGKDVELRCDPISGHTALYWYRQSLGQGLEFLIYFQGNSAPDKSGLPSDRFSAERTGGSVSTLTIQRTQQEDSAVYLCASSLDPVSYYEQYFGPGTRLTVT.

V and J are TRBV25-1 and TRBJ2-3. Germline V CDR1 and CDR2: MGHDK, SYGVNS. CDR3 length: 13 residues. The CDR3 sequence: CASSAFEPDTQYF.

The chain uses TRBV5-1 and TRBJ2-1. In germline, CDR1 is SGHRS, CDR2 YFSETQ. The CDR3 covers 14 residues. The CDR3 region is CASSPTRLYNEQFF.

The chain is built from TRBV5-5 and TRBJ1-5; lacking DNA, the TRBD1 call made by TCRdb goes unchecked. This CDR3 is 16 amino acids long. Germline loops: CDR1 SGHKS, CDR2 YYEKEE (reference sequence). This CDR3 is CASSFTGYGSNQPQHF.

The V call is TRBV24-1, the J call TRBJ2-2. The CDR3 is 14 amino acids. The germline CDR1 and CDR2 sequences are KGHDR and SFDVKD. The CDR3 region is CATRPAANTGELFF.

The chain uses TRBV4-1 and TRBJ2-1; TCRdb reports TRBD1, a call that lacks DNA to check it against. This CDR3 is 15 amino acids long. Germline CDR1 MGHRA, CDR2 YSYEKL. This CDR3 reads CASSQGVPGFNEQFF.

The CDR3: CASSRSKASYNSPLHF. V usage is TRBV9 and J usage is TRBJ1-6. There are 16 residues in the CDR3. Germline CDR1 reads SGDLS; CDR2 reads YYNGEE.

The V call is TRBV20-1, the J call TRBJ2-1. There are 14 residues in the CDR3. The germline V gene has CDR1 DFQATT and CDR2 SNEGSKA (reference sequence). The chain's CDR3 is CSARDSLIYNEQFF.

The chain links TRBV6-1 to TRBJ2-3; the TCRdb call, TRBD1, lacks DNA for checking. CDR1 and CDR2 (germline): MNHNS, SASEGT. The CDR3 extends over 16 amino acids. The CDR3 here is CASSEALRDSTDTQYF.